This T cell receptor (beta chain) was captured in a study of vaccination effects on CD4 cells after COVID-19. Study-level findings and limits: Marked clonal contraction was seen in infection- and vaccine-induced clones late after vaccination.

Expansion with viral peptide pools was applied to antigen-specific CD4+ T cells by the ViraFEST assay prior to sequencing. Investigators separated out CD4+ T cells once 10 days of culture had passed. As their vaccination, participants received two doses of either BNT162b2 or mRNA-1273. On both days 3 and 7, half of the culture medium was replaced with IL-2 medium. CDR1 is SGHAT and CDR2 is FQNNGV in the germline V gene. Trimming removed 5 bases from V and 4 bases from J; junction bases left unmatched: 4. The CDR3 is 16 amino acids. The table lists this clone with a few counts. The antigen is unknown. Assay: immunoSEQ multiplex PCR; the TCRdb copy retains only in-frame clones and omits some. The sample yields around 22,000 clones, 60% to 80% seen once.

The gene calls are TRBV11-2 and TRBJ2-1, with TRBD2 matching 14 bases. This material consisted of CD4+ T cells from PBMCs cultured with HCoV-229E spike peptides, taken after COVID-19 vaccination. This sequence was found in a human donor who received a COVID-19 vaccine. The CDR3, as DNA: TGTGCCAGCAGCACAGGGACTAGCGGGAGATACAATGAGCAGTTCTTC. Protein sequence: CASSTGTSGRYNEQFF.